The 10 T cell receptor beta chains below come from one sample, sequenced in a study of T-cell memory formation after mild COVID-19. A single record per CDR3 protein comes from TCRdb applying MiXCR to the 5' RACE reads. The sample consists of about 210,000 distinct CDR3 sequences, under 30% of them appearing once. The specimen sequenced was PBMCs or a T cell subset sorted from them (not recorded which). The receptors come from an adult woman who had mild COVID-19 (a few samples of this study predate the infection). Cell type and time point are not known.

This chain uses TRBV10-3 with TRBJ1-2; perhaps TRBD1 as D (5 bases). CDR1 and CDR2 from the germline V gene are ENHRY and SYGVKD. The V and J ends lost 6 bases and 7 bases respectively, with 15 bases between them. This CDR3 comprises 13 residues. The CDR3 sequence: CAIRGTPESGYTF. The CDR3 coding sequence is TGTGCCATCAGAGGGACTCCCGAGAGTGGCTACACCTTC.

The chain joins TRBV27 to TRBJ2-7; 8 bases are shared with TRBD1. Looked up from germline, CDR1 is MNHEY and CDR2 is SMNVEV (reference sequence). The trim removed 2 bases at V and 5 bases at J, leaving 5 bases unmatched. CDR3 length: 14 residues. The CDR3 is CASSLIDRGHEQYF. In DNA form, the CDR3 reads TGTGCCAGCAGTTTAATCGACAGGGGACACGAGCAGTACTTC.

This sequence joins TRBV12-3 or TRBV12-4 and TRBJ2-5; TRBD2 is a possible D gene (6 bases). V was cut by 7 bases and J by 4 bases, with 16 bases left in between. The CDR3 loop spans 14 amino acids. The CDR3 sequence: CASILGGSRETQYF. CDR3 nucleotides: TGTGCCAGCATCTTAGGAGGGAGCAGAGAGACCCAGTACTTC.

This clonotype was counted a few times. The chain carries TRBV5-6 and TRBJ2-5; D gene ambiguous. The germline V and J ends were trimmed by 7 bases and 5 bases, with 18 bases remaining between them. The CDR3 is 14 amino acids. Germline V gene lookup returns CDR1 SGHDT and CDR2 YYEEEE. The CDR3, as DNA: TGTGCCAGCCGAACCCCCGTCTCCGGGGAGACCCAGTACTTC. The encoded protein is CASRTPVSGETQYF.

This clonotype occurred a few times. The J gene is TRBJ2-1, the V gene TRBV24-1; the D gene could be TRBD1 or TRBD2 (5 bases each). The germline CDR1 and CDR2 sequences are KGHDR and SFDVKD. The V and J ends lost 5 bases and 5 bases respectively, with 9 bases between them. There are 13 residues in the CDR3. CDR3 in amino acids: CATSVQGDNEQFF. The CDR3, as DNA: TGTGCCACCAGTGTCCAGGGAGACAATGAGCAGTTCTTC.

The J gene is TRBJ2-7, the V gene TRBV7-6; D unresolved. CDR1 is SGHVS and CDR2 is FNYEAQ in the germline V gene. The CDR3 is 14 amino acids. V was cut by 5 bases and J by 0 bases, with 11 bases left in between. The CDR3 bases are TGTGCCAGCAGCCCCGGGCTCAGCTCCTACGAGCAGTACTTC. This codes for CASSPGLSSYEQYF.

This rearrangement joins TRBV27 to TRBJ1-5, with 7 bases matching TRBD1. Germline trimming cut 5 bases from V and 3 bases from J; bases unmatched to any gene: 7. Per the germline V gene, CDR1 is MNHEY and CDR2 is SMNVEV (reference sequence). The CDR3 totals 15 residues. The CDR3 region is CASSPTGAYNQPQHF. CDR3 nucleotides: TGTGCCAGCAGTCCAACAGGGGCGTACAATCAGCCCCAGCATTTT.

The sample holds a few counts of this clonotype. V usage is TRBV5-6 and J usage is TRBJ2-5, with D perhaps TRBD1 or TRBD2 (6 bases each). The CDR3 runs to 14 residues. V dropped 1 base and J dropped 5 bases, with 12 bases sitting between them. The germline V gene encodes CDR1 SGHDT and CDR2 YYEEEE. CDR3 bases: TGTGCCAGCAGCTTGACGGGGGCGGGGGAGACCCAGTACTTC. This gives the protein CASSLTGAGETQYF.

This clonotype occurred a few times. The chain is built from TRBV27 and TRBJ2-7, with 10 bases matching TRBD2. The germline gives CDR1 MNHEY, CDR2 SMNVEV (reference sequence). The CDR3 runs 15 residues. V gave up 1 base and J gave up 4 bases; unmatched junction bases: 4. Here the CDR3 reads CASSLYPSGGYEQYF. CDR3 DNA: TGTGCCAGCAGTTTATATCCTAGCGGGGGATACGAGCAGTACTTC.

The chain employs TRBV30 and TRBJ2-4; D is unclear. V was shortened by 7 bases and J by 6 bases, with 19 bases between the two germline ends. From germline, CDR1 is GTSNPN and CDR2 SVGIG (reference sequence). The CDR3 runs to 14 residues. The CDR3 sequence is CASSDHFNVNIQYF. The CDR3 nucleotides are TGTGCCTCGTCAGACCACTTTAACGTAAACATTCAGTACTTC.